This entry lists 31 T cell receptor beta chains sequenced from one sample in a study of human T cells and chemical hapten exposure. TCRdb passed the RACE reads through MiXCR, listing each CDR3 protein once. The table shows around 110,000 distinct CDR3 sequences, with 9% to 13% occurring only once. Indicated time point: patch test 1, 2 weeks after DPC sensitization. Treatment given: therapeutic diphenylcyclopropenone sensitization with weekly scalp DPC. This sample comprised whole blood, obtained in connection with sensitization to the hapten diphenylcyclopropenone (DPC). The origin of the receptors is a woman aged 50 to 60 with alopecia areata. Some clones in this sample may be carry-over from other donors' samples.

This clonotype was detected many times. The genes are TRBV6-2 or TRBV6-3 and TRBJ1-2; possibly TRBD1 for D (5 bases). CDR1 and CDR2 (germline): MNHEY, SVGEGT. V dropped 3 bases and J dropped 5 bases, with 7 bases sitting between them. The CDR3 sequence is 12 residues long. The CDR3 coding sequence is TGTGCCAGCAGTTATGGGACGTATGGCTACACCTTC. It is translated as CASSYGTYGYTF.

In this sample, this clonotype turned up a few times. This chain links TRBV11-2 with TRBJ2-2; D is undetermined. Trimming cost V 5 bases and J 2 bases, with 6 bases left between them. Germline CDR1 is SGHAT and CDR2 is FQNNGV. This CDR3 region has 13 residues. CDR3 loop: CASSQRNTGELFF. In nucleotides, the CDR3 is TGTGCCAGCAGCCAAAGAAACACCGGGGAGCTGTTTTTT.

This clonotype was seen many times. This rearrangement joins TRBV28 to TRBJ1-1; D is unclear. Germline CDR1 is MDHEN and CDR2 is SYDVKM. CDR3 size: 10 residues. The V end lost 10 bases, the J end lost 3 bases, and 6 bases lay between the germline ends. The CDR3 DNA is TGTGCCACCAAATACACTGAAGCTTTCTTT. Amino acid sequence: CATKYTEAFF.

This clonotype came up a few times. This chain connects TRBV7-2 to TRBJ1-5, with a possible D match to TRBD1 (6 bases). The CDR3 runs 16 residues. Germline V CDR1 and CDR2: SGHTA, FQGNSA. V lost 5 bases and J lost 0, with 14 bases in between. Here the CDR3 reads CASSPYGGPSNQPQHF. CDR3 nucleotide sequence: TGTGCCAGCAGCCCCTATGGGGGGCCTAGCAATCAGCCCCAGCATTTT.

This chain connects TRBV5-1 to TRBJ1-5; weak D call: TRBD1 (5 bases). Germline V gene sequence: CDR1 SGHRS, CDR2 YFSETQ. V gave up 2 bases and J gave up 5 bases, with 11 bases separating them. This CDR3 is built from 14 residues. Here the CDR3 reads CASSFDGGDQPQHF. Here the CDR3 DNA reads TGCGCCAGCAGCTTTGACGGGGGAGATCAGCCCCAGCATTTT.

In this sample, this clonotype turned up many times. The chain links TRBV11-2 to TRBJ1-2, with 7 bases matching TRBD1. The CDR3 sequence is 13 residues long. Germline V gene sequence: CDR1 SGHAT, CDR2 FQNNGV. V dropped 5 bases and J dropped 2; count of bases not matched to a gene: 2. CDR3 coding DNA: TGTGCCAGCAGCAGGGGGCGGAACTATGGCTACACCTTC. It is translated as CASSRGRNYGYTF.

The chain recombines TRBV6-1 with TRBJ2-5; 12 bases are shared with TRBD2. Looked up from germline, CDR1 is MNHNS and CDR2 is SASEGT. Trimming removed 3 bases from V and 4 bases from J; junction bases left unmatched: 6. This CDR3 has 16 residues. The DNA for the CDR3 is TGTGCCAGCAGTGATCTGAGACTAGCGGGAGTAGAGACCCAGTACTTC. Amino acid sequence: CASSDLRLAGVETQYF.

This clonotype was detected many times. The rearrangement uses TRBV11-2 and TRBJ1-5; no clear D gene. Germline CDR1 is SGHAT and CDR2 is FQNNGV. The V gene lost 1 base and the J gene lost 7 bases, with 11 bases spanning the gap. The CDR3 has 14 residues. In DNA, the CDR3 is TGTGCCAGCAGCTTAGTCCATGGCGACCAGCCCCAGCATTTT. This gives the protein CASSLVHGDQPQHF.

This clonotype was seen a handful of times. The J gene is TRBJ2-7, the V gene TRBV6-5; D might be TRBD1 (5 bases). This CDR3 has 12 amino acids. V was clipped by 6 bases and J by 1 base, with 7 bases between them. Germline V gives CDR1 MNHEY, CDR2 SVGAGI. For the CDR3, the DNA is TGTGCCAGCAGAGGGGCGTCCTACGAGCAGTACTTC. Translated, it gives CASRGASYEQYF.

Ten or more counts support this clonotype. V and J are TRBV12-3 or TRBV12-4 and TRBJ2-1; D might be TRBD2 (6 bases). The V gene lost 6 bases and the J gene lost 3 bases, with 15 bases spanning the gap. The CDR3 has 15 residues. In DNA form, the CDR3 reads TGTGCCAGCAGCCGTAGCGCGGGGCACTACAATGAGCAGTTCTTC. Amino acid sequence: CASSRSAGHYNEQFF.

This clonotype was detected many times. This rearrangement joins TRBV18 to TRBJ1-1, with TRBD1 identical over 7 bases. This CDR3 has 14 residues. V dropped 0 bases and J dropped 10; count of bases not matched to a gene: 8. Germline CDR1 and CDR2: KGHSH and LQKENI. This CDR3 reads CASSPPGQGEGAFF. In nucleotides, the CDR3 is TGTGCCAGCTCACCACCCGGGCAGGGGGAGGGAGCTTTCTTT. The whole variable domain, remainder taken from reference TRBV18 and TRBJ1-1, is NAGVMQNPRHLVRRRGQEARLRCSPMKGHSHVYWYRQLPEEGLKFMVYLQKENIIDESGMPKERFSAEFPKEGPSILRIQQVVRGDSAAYFCASSPPGQGEGAFFGQGTRLTVV.

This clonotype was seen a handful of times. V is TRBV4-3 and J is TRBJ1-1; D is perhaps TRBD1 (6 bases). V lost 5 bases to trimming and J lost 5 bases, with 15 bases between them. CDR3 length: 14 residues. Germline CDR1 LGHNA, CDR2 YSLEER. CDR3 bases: TGCGCCAGCAGCATGAGGGGGAGTGTGACTGAAGCTTTCTTT. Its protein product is CASSMRGSVTEAFF.

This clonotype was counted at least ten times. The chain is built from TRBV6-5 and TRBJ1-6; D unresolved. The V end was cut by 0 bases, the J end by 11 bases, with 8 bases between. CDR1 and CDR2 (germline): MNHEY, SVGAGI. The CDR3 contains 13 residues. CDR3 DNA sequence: TGTGCCAGCAGTTACTCCCAGGACCCACCCCTCCACTTT. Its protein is CASSYSQDPPLHF.

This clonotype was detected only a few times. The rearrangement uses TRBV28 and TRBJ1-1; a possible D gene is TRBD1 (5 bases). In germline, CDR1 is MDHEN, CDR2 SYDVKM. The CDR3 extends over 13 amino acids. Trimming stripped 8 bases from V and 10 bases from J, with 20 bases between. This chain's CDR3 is CASLMGGLDGAFF. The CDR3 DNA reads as TGTGCCAGCTTGATGGGGGGTCTTGATGGAGCTTTCTTT.

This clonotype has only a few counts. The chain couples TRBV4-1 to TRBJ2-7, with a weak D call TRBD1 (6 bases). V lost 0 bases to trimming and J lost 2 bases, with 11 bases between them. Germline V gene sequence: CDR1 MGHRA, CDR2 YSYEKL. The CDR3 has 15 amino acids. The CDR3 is CASSQDRTATYEQYF. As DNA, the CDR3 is TGCGCCAGCAGCCAAGATCGGACAGCAACCTACGAGCAGTACTTC.

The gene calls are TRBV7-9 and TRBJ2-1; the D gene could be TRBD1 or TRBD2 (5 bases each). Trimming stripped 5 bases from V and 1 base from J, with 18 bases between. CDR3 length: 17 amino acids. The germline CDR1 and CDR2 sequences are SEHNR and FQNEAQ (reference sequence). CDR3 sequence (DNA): TGTGCCAGCAGCCCCAGGCAGAGGGGACCTTCCTACAATGAGCAGTTCTTC. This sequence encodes CASSPRQRGPSYNEQFF.

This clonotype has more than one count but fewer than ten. CDR3 nucleotides: TGTGCCAGCAGTTCCCTCCGTGTAGCGGGGGGAGGCACAGATACGCAGTATTTT. Its translation is CASSSLRVAGGGTDTQYF. The chain links TRBV12-3 or TRBV12-4 to TRBJ2-3; 10 nucleotides agree with TRBD2. The CDR3 sequence is 18 residues long. V lost 4 bases and J lost 1; bases outside the gene matches: 11.

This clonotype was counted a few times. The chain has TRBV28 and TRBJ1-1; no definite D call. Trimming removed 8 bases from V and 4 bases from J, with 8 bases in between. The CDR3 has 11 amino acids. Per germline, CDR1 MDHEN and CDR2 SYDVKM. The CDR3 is CASLSSTEAFF. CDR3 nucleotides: TGTGCCAGCCTTTCCAGCACTGAAGCTTTCTTT.

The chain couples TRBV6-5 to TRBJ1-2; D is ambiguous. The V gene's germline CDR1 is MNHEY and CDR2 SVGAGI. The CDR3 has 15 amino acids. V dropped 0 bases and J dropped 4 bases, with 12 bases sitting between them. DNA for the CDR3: TGTGCCAGCAGTTACTCGACGAAGGGCGCCTATGGCTACACCTTC. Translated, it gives CASSYSTKGAYGYTF.

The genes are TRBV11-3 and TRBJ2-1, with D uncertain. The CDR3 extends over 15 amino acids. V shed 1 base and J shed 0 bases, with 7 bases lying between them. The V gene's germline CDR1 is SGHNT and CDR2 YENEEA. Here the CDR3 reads CASSLARSSYNEQFF. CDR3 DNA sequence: TGTGCCAGCAGCTTAGCGAGAAGCTCCTACAATGAGCAGTTCTTC.

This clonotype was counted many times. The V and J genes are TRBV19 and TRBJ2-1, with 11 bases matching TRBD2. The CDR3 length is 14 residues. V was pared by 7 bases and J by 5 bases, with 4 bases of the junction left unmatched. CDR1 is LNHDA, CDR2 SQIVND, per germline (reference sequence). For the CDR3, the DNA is TGTGCCAGTATGAGACTAGCGGGGAACAATGAGCAGTTCTTC. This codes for CASMRLAGNNEQFF.

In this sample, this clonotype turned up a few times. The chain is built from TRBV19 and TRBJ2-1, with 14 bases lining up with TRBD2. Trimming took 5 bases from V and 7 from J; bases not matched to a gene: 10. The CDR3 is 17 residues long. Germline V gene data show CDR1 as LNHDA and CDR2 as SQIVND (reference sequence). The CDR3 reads CASSPMTSGRAGNEQFF. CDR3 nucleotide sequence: TGTGCCAGTAGTCCAATGACTAGCGGGAGGGCCGGGAATGAGCAGTTCTTC.

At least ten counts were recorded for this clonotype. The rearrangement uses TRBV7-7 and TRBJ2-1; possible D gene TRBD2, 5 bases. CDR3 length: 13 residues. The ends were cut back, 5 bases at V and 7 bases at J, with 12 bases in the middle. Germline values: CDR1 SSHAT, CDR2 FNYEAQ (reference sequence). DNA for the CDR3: TGTGCCAGCAGCCCAAACACTAGGAATGAGCAGTTCTTC. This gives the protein CASSPNTRNEQFF.

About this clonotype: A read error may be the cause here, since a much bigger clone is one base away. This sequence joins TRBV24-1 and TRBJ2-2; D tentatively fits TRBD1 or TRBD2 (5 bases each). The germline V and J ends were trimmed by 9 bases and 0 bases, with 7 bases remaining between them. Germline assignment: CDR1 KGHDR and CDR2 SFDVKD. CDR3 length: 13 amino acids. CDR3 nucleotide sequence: TGTGCCACCGGGACCCCGAACACCGGGGAGCTGTTTTTT. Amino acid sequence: CATGTPNTGELFF.

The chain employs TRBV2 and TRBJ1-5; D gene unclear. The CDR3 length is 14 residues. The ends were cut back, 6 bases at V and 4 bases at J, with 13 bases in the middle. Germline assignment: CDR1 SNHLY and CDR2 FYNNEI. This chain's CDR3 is CASSTMVRNQPQHF. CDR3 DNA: TGTGCCAGCAGCACAATGGTAAGAAATCAGCCCCAGCATTTT.

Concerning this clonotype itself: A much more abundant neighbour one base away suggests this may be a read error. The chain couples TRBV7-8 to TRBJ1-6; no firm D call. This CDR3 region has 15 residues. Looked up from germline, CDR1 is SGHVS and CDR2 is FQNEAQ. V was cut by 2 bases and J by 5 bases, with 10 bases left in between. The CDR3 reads CASSLRLSHNSPLHF. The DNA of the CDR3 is TGTGCCAGCAGCTTAAGGCTATCCCATAATTCACCCCTCCACTTT.

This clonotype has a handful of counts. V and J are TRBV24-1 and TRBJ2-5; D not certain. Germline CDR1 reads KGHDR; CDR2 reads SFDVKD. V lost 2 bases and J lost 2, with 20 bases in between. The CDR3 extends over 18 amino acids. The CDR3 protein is CATSDSLSANRMQETQYF. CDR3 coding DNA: TGTGCCACCAGTGATTCCTTATCCGCCAATCGGATGCAAGAGACCCAGTACTTC.

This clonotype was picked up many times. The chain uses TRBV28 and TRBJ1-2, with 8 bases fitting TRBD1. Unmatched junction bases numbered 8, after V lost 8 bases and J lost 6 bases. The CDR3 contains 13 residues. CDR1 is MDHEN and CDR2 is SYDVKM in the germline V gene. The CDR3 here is CASLGQGAHGYTF. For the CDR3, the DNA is TGTGCCAGCCTAGGGCAGGGGGCGCATGGCTACACCTTC.

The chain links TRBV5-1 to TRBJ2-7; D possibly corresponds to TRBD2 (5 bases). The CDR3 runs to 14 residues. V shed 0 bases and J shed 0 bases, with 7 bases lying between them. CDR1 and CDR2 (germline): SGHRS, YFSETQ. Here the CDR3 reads CASSLGLSSYEQYF. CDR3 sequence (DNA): TGCGCCAGCAGCTTGGGACTATCCTCCTACGAGCAGTACTTC. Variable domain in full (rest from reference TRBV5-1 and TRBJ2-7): KAGVTQTPRYLIKTRGQQVTLSCSPISGHRSVSWYQQTPGQGLQFLFEYFSETQRNKGNFPGRFSGRQFSNSRSEMNVSTLELGDSALYLCASSLGLSSYEQYFGPGTRLTVT.

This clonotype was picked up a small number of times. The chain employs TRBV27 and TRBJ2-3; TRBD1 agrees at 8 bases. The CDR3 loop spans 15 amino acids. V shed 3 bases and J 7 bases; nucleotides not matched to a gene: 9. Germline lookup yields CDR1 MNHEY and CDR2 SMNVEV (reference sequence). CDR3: CASSFGQGPGYTQYF. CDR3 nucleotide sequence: TGTGCCAGCAGTTTCGGACAGGGCCCTGGGTATACGCAGTATTTT.

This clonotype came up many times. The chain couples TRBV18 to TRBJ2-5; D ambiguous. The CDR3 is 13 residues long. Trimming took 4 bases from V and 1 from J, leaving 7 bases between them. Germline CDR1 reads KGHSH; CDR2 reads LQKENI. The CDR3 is CASSQGSQETQYF. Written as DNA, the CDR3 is TGTGCCAGCTCACAGGGTTCCCAAGAGACCCAGTACTTC.